This TCR beta chain was observed in a study of cytomegalovirus exposure and HLA in healthy donors. Vbeta (60) and Jbeta (13) primers were used in the PCR. Measured with immunoSEQ multiplex PCR; TCRdb has only the in-frame clones, and not every one. The sample includes 95,000 to 150,000 clones, 60% to 85% of them seen just once. Trimming shortened V by 3 bases and J by 4 bases, and 9 bases separated the two germline ends. The CDR3 contains 13 residues. Per the germline V gene, CDR1 is SEHNR and CDR2 is FQNEAQ (reference sequence). Comment on this clone: As yet, its antigen is unknown.

Findings and caveats of the study: In an earlier analysis, about 87% or about 30%: the productive usage of most TCR beta V segments.

The sequenced sample was PBMCs. The gene calls are TRBV7-9 and TRBJ1-1; D not certain. This TCR derives from a man in his thirties or forties in good health and CMV-seronegative. CDR3: CASSFGGVTEAFF. CDR3 sequence (DNA): TGTGCCAGCAGCTTCGGCGGGGTCACTGAAGCTTTCTTT.